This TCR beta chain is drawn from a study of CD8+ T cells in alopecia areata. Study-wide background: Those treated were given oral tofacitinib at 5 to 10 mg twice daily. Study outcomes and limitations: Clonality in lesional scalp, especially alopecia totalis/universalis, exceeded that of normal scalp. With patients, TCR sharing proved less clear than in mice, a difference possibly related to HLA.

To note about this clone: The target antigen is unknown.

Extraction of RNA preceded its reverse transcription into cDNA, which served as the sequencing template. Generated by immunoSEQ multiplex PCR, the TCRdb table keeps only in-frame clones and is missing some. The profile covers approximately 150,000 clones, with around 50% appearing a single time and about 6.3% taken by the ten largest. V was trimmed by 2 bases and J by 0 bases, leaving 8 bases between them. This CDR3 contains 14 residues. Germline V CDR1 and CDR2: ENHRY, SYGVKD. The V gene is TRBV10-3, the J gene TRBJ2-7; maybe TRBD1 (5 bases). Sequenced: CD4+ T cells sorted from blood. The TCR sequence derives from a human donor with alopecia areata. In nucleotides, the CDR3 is TGTGCCATCAGTGAGACGACAGACTCCTACGAGCAGTACTTC. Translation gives CAISETTDSYEQYF.